The subject of this entry is one TCR beta chain. The data are from a study of cytotoxic CD8 clonotypes in ibrutinib-treated CLL. Looking at the study overall: After median approximately 74 months, roughly 14 stayed in remission, approximately 12 progressed; responses roughly 24 partial, 2 complete.

Profiling relied on immunoSEQ multiplex PCR, and the TCRdb table lists in-frame clones only, not all of them. The table shows about 160,000 clones, with approximately 80% occurring only once. This CDR3 is 15 amino acids long. The germline V and J ends were trimmed by 5 bases and 4 bases, with 18 bases remaining between them. Germline V gene lookup returns CDR1 MNHEY and CDR2 SVGAGI. The specimen was PBMCs, collected after 24 months of ibrutinib treatment. The receptor's source is a human donor with chronic lymphocytic leukemia. V and J are TRBV6-5 and TRBJ2-7; TRBD1 is a possible D gene (5 bases). CDR3 amino acids: CASSPDRPVVYEQYF. Written as DNA, the CDR3 is TGTGCCAGCAGTCCCGACAGACCAGTTGTGTACGAGCAGTACTTC.